This T cell receptor beta chain was sequenced in a study of spatial heterogeneity in lung cancer. Sample time point: sample taken at primary tumor resection. TCRdb reanalysed the 5' RACE reads using MiXCR and keeps one entry per CDR3 protein. The table lists more than 2,500 distinct CDR3 sequences, roughly half of them singletons. Study-wide points: How many expanded intratumoral alpha and beta TCRs were present tracked the tumor mutation count, which was a count of nonsynonymous mutations.

Of note for this clonotype: No antigen is known for it.

This CDR3 contains 13 residues. Germline V gene sequence: CDR1 ENHRY, CDR2 SYGVKD. Trimming left V 6 bases short and J 3 bases short, with 11 bases between. The rearrangement uses TRBV10-3 and TRBJ2-5; a possible D gene is TRBD2 (5 bases). This sample comprised lung tumor tissue, obtained at surgery. This TCR came from a male donor with early-stage non-small cell lung cancer. The CDR3 is CAIRGLAKETQYF. For the CDR3, the DNA is TGTGCCATCAGGGGCCTAGCCAAAGAGACCCAGTACTTC.